This T cell receptor beta chain was captured by sequencing in a study of graft-versus-host responses after intestinal transplantation. Profiled with immunoSEQ multiplex PCR; TCRdb holds only in-frame clones, not every one. This sample has under 25,000 clones, with around 80% found just once. Worth noting for this clone: Its antigen remains unknown.

V was clipped by 2 bases and J by 4 bases, with 5 bases between them. Germline V gene sequence: CDR1 DFQATT, CDR2 SNEGSKA (reference sequence). The CDR3 is 11 amino acids. Whole-study findings and limits: Declines in HvG clones occurring early post-transplant were associated with peak circulating GvH clone levels.

Sequencing was performed on unstimulated CD8+ T cells sorted from spleen or lymph node cells, taken before transplant. This sequence joins TRBV20-1 and TRBJ2-5; D is possibly TRBD1 (5 bases). The clonotype comes from a human donor who was the organ donor for an intestinal transplant. CDR3 coding DNA: TGCAGTGCTAGACAGGGAGAGACCCAGTACTTC. Protein sequence: CSARQGETQYF.